This paragraph covers one T cell receptor (beta chain) sequence. Its antigen is unknown. The data were taken from a study of T cell responses to AZD1222 COVID-19 vaccine. Study conclusions and caveats: Along spike, vaccine-associated CD4 TCRs were found throughout, with dominance at 160-218 and 743-854. Repertoire samples came only from after the peak T cell response. Clonal diversity may have been underestimated, and the donors were mostly white British, with more females than males.

With 6 bases clipped from V and 0 bases from J, the junction kept 9 bases outside the gene matches. The CDR3 is made up of 18 amino acids. Germline CDR1 is SEHNR and CDR2 is FQNEAQ (reference sequence). The table came from immunoSEQ multiplex PCR; TCRdb's copy has only in-frame clones and leaves some out. The sample carries about 60,000 clones, approximately 85% recorded once. The sequences come from peripheral blood, collected on day 0 of AZD1222 vaccination. This TCR was sampled from an adult in good health. The rearrangement links TRBV7-9 to TRBJ1-3; 12 bases are a match to TRBD1. The DNA of the CDR3 is TGTGCCAGCAGTACCGGGACAGGGGGCTTCAGCTCTGGAAACACCATATATTTT. Protein: CASSTGTGGFSSGNTIYF.